The sequence of this T cell receptor beta chain was determined in a study of CD8 T cells in ankylosing spondylitis. Regarding the study as a whole: Prior literature has documented some motif variants in synovial fluid and blood from reactive arthritis.

This clonotype has a count of ten or more. The antigen is undetermined. Quantitative 5'-RACE with molecular barcodes was used to make the TCR beta libraries. TCRdb itself ran the 5' RACE reads through MiXCR, one entry per CDR3 protein. The table lists 50,000 or so distinct CDR3 sequences, 6% to 7.5% of them singletons. The V gene's germline CDR1 is SGHDT and CDR2 YYEEEE. The CDR3 runs to 19 residues. Trimming pared 1 base from V and 7 bases from J, leaving 27 bases between. This TCR derives from a female donor with ankylosing spondylitis or in good health (not recorded which). The chain carries TRBV5-6 and TRBJ1-5; D remains unclear. The sample taken for sequencing was blood, either unsorted or a sorted T cell fraction (not recorded which). The CDR3 loop reads CASSLTKIWEESAAQPQHF. CDR3 DNA: TGTGCCAGCAGCTTGACTAAGATTTGGGAGGAATCGGCGGCCCAGCCCCAGCATTTT.